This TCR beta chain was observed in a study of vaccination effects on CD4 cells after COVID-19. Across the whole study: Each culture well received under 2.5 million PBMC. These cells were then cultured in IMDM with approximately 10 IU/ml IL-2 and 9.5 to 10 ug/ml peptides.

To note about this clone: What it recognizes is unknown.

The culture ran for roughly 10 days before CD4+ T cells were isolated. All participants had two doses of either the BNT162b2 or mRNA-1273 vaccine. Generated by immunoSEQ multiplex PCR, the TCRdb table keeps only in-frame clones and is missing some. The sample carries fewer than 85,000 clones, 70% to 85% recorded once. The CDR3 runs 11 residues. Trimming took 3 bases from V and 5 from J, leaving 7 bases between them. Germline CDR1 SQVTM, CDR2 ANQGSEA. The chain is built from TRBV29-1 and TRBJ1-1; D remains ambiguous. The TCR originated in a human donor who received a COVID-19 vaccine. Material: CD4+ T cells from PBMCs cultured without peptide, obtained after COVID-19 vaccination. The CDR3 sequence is CSVEKETEAFF. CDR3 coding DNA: TGCAGCGTTGAGAAGGAAACTGAAGCTTTCTTT.